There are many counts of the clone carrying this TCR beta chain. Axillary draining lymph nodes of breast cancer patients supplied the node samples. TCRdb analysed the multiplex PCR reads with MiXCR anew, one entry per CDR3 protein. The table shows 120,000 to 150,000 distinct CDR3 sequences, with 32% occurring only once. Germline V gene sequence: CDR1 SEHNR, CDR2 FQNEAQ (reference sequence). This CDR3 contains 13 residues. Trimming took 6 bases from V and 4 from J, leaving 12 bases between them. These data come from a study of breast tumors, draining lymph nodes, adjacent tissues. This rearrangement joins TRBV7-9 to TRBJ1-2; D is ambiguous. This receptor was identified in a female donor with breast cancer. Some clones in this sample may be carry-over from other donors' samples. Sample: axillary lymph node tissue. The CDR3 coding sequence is TGTGCCAGCAGTAAGGGAGATATCTATGGCTACACCTTC. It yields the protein CASSKGDIYGYTF.